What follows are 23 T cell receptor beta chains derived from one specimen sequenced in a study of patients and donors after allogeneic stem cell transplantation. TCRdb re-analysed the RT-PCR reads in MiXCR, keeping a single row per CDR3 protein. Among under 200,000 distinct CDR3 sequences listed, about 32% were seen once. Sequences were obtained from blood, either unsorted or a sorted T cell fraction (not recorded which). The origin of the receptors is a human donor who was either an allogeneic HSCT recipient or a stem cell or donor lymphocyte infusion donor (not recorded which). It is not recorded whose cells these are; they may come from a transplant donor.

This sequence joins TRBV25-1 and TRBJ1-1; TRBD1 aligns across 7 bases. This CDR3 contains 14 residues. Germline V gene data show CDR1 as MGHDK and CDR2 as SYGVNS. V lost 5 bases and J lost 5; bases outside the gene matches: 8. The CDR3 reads CASSKQGIGTEAFF. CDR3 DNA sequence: TGTGCCAGCAGTAAACAGGGGATAGGGACTGAAGCTTTCTTT.

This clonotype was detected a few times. This CDR3 reads CSVADTGGTDTQYF. In nucleotides, the CDR3 is TGCAGCGTTGCAGACACAGGGGGGACAGATACGCAGTATTTT. The chain links TRBV29-1 to TRBJ2-3; 8 positions match TRBD1. V lost 4 bases, J lost 3 bases, and 6 bases stayed unmatched. Germline loops: CDR1 SQVTM, CDR2 ANQGSEA. The length of the CDR3 is 14 residues.

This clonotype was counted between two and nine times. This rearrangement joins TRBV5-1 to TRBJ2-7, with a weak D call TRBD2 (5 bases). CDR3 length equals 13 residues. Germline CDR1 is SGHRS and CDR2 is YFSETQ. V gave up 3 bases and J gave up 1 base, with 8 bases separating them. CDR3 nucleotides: TGCGCCAGCAGCTCGAGGGCATCCTACGAGCAGTACTTC. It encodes CASSSRASYEQYF.

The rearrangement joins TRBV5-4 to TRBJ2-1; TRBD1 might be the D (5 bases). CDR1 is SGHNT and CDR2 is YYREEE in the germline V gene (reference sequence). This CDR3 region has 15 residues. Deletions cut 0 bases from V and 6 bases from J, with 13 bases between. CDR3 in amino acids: CASSLGLGAVNEQFF. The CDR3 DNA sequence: TGTGCCAGCAGCTTGGGCCTAGGGGCGGTCAATGAGCAGTTCTTC.

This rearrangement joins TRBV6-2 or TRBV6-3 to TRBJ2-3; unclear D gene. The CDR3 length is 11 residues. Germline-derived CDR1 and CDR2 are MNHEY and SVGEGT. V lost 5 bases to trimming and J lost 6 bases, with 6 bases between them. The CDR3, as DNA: TGTGCCAGCAGTAAGCTGGATACGCAGTATTTT. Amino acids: CASSKLDTQYF.

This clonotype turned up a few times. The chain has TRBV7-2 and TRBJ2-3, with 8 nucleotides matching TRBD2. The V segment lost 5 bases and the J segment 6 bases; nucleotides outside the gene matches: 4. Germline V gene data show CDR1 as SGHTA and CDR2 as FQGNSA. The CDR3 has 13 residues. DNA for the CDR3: TGTGCCAGCAGCCCCGGGAGGGCGGATACGCAGTATTTT. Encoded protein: CASSPGRADTQYF.

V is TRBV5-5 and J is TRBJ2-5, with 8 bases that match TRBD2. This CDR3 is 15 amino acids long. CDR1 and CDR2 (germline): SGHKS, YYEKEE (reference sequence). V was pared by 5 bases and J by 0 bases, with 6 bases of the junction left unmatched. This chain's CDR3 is CASRGSGGHQETQYF. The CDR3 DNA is TGTGCCAGCAGGGGATCGGGAGGGCACCAAGAGACCCAGTACTTC.

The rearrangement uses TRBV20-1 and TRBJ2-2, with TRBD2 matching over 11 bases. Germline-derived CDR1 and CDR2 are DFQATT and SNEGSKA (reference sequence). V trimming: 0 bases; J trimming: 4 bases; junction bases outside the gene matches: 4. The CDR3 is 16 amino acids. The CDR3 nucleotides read TGCAGTGCTAGAGAAAGGACTAGCGGGTCCACCGGGGAGCTGTTTTTT. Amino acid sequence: CSARERTSGSTGELFF.

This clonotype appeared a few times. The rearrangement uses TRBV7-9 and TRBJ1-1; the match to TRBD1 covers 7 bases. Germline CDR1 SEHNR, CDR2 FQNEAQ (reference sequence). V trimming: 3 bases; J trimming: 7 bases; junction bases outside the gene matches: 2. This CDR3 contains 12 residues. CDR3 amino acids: CASSLDRFEAFF. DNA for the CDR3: TGTGCCAGCAGCTTGGACAGGTTTGAAGCTTTCTTT. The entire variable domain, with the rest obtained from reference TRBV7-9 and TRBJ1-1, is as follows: DTGVSQNPRHKITKRGQNVTFRCDPISEHNRLYWYRQTLGQGPEFLTYFQNEAQLEKSRLLSDRFSAERPKGSFSTLEIQRTEQGDSAMYLCASSLDRFEAFFGQGTRLTVV.

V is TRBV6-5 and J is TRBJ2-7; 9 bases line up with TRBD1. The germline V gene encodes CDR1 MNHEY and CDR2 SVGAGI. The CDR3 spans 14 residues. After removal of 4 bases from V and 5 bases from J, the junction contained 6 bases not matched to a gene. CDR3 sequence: CASSSPGQGNEQYF. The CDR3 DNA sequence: TGTGCCAGCAGTTCCCCGGGACAGGGAAACGAGCAGTACTTC.

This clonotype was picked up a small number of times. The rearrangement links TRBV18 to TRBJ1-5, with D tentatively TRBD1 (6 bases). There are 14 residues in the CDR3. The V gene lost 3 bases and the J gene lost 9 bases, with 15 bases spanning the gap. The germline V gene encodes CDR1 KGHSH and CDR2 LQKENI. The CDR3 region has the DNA TGTGCCAGCTCACCGGGAGGGGGGGATCGGCCCCAGCATTTT. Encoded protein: CASSPGGGDRPQHF.

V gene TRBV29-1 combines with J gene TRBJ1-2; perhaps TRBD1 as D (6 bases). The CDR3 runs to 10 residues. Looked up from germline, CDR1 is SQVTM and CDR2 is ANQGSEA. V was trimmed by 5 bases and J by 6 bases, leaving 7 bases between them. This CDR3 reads CSVHRDGYTF. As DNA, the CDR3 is TGCAGCGTTCACAGGGATGGCTACACCTTC.

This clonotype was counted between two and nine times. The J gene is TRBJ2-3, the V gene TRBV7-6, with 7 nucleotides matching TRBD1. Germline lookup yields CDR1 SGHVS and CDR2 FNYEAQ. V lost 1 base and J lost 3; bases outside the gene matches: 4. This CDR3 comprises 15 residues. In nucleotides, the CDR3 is TGTGCCAGCAGCTTAGGAGGGACAGTGACAGATACGCAGTATTTT. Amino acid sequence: CASSLGGTVTDTQYF. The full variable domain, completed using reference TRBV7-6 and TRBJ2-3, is GAGVSQSPRYKVTKRGQDVALRCDPISGHVSLYWYRQALGQGPEFLTYFNYEAQQDKSGLPNDRFSAERPEGSISTLTIQRTEQRDSAMYRCASSLGGTVTDTQYFGPGTRLTVL.

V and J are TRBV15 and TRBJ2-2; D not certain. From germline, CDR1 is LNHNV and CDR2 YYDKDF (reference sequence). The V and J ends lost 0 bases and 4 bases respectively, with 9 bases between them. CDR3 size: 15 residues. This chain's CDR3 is CATSRDLDLTGELFF. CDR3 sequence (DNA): TGTGCCACCAGCAGAGATCTCGACCTCACCGGGGAGCTGTTTTTT.

CDR3 loop: CASSGQDRAGELFF. The CDR3 DNA follows: TGTGCCAGCAGTGGACAGGACAGGGCCGGGGAGCTGTTTTTT. This sequence joins TRBV27 and TRBJ2-2; TRBD1 matches at 8 bases. Germline V gene lookup returns CDR1 MNHEY and CDR2 SMNVEV (reference sequence). The CDR3 spans 14 residues. V trimming: 5 bases; J trimming: 6 bases; junction bases outside the gene matches: 5.

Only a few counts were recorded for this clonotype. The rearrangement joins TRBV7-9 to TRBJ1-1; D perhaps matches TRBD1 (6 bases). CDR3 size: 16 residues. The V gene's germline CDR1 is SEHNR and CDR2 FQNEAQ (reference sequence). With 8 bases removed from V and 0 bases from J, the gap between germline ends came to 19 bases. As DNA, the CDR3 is TGTGCCAGCTGCGAGGGGGATACAGAGTTGAACACTGAAGCTTTCTTT. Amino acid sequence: CASCEGDTELNTEAFF.

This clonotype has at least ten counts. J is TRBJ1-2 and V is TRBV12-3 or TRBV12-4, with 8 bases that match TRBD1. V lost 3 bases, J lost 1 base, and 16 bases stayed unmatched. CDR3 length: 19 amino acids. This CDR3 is CASSFPGAPEGQVNYGYTF. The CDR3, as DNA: TGTGCCAGCAGTTTCCCAGGGGCCCCGGAGGGACAGGTTAACTATGGCTACACCTTC.

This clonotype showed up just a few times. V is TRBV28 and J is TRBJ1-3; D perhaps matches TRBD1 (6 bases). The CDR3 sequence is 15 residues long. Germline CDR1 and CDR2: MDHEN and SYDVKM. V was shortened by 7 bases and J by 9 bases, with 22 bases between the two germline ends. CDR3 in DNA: TGTGCCAGCACCCTAAACAGGGACTGGAGGGCCACCATATATTTT. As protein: CASTLNRDWRATIYF.

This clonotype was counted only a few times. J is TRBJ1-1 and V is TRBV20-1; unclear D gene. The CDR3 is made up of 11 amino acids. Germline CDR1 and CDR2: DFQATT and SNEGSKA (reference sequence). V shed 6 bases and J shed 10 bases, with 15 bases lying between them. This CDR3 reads CSAPLGSRAFF. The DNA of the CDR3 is TGCAGTGCCCCCCTAGGCAGCCGAGCTTTCTTT.

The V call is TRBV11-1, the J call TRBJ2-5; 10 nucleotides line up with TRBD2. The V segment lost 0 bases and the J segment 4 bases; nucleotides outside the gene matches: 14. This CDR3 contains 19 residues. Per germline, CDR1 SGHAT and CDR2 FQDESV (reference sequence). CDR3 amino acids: CASSLARLAGEFFLETQYF. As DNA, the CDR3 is TGTGCCAGCAGCTTAGCGCGCCTAGCGGGAGAGTTTTTTCTAGAGACCCAGTACTTC.

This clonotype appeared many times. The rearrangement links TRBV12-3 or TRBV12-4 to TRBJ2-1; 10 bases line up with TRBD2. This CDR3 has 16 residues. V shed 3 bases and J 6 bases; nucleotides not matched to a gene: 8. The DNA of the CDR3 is TGTGCCAGCAGTTTTATAGCGGGAGGTGGTGTCAATGAGCAGTTCTTC. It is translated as CASSFIAGGGVNEQFF.

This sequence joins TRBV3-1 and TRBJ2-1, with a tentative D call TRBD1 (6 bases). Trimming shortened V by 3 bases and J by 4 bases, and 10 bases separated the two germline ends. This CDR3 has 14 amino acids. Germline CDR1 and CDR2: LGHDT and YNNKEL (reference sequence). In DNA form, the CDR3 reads TGTGCCAGCAGCCACCGAGACAGGTACAATGAGCAGTTCTTC. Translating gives CASSHRDRYNEQFF.

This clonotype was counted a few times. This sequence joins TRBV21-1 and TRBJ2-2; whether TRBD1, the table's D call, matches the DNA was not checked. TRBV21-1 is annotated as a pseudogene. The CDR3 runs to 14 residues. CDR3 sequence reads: CASSKASGHGELFF. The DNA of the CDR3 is TGTGCCAGCAGCAAAGCGTCAGGGCACGGGGAGCTGTTTTTT.